The next 18 T cell receptor beta chains were all read from a single sample in a study of CD8+ T cells in alopecia areata. Sequencing used cDNA as its template, made by extracting RNA and reverse transcribing it. TCRdb keeps only in-frame clones here, not all; method: immunoSEQ multiplex PCR. The table includes 110,000 or so clones, 45% to 70% detected once. The sequencing input was CD8+ T cells sorted from blood. The receptor set was obtained from a human donor in good health.

The CDR3 here is CASSLGGGDSNQPQHF. The CDR3 DNA is TGTGCCAGCAGCTTAGGGGGGGGCGATAGCAATCAGCCCCAGCATTTT. The chain employs TRBV13 and TRBJ1-5, with D possibly being TRBD1 (6 bases). The CDR3 loop spans 16 amino acids. CDR1 is PRHDT and CDR2 is FYEKMQ in the germline V gene (reference sequence). Trimming left V 0 bases short and J 0 bases short, with 9 bases between.

This chain joins TRBV5-1 and TRBJ1-4, with 7 bases that match TRBD1. The germline CDR1 and CDR2 sequences are SGHRS and YFSETQ. With 4 bases clipped from V and 9 bases from J, the junction kept 9 bases outside the gene matches. The CDR3 covers 14 residues. This chain's CDR3 is CASSPGQDWQKLFF. In DNA, the CDR3 is TGCGCCAGCAGCCCCGGACAGGATTGGCAAAAACTGTTTTTT.

The rearrangement uses TRBV30 and TRBJ2-1; 8 nucleotides line up with TRBD2. The J segment lost 7 bases and the V segment lost 0 bases, leaving 5 bases of the junction unmatched. The CDR3 length is 14 residues. CDR1 GTSNPN and CDR2 SVGIG come from the germline V gene (reference sequence). In nucleotides, the CDR3 is TGTGCCTGGAGTGTAACGGGGGGGCTGAATGAGCAGTTCTTC. This encodes CAWSVTGGLNEQFF. Filled out from reference TRBV30 and TRBJ2-1, the complete variable domain reads SQTIHQWPATLVQPVGSPLSLECTVEGTSNPNLYWYRQAAGRGLQLLFYSVGIGQISSEVPQNLSASRPQDRQFILSSKKLLLSDSGFYLCAWSVTGGLNEQFFGPGTRLTVL.

The chain couples TRBV29-1 to TRBJ2-1; perhaps TRBD2 as D (7 bases). CDR3 size: 15 residues. Germline CDR1 SQVTM, CDR2 ANQGSEA. V was pared by 0 bases and J by 5 bases, with 14 bases between. The CDR3 coding sequence is TGCAGCGTTGAAGATCGGCGGGGGACACACAATGAGCAGTTCTTC. Amino acids: CSVEDRRGTHNEQFF.

The chain uses TRBV29-1 and TRBJ2-3; a weak D match, TRBD2 (5 bases). There are 13 residues in the CDR3. Trimming removed 6 bases from V and 2 bases from J, with 12 bases in between. Germline V gives CDR1 SQVTM, CDR2 ANQGSEA. The DNA for the CDR3 is TGCAGCGTCCCCAGACTATCCACAGATACGCAGTATTTT. As protein: CSVPRLSTDTQYF.

The V gene is TRBV5-1, the J gene TRBJ1-1; D possibly corresponds to TRBD1 (6 bases). Trimming pared 1 base from V and 2 bases from J, leaving 12 bases between. Germline V lookup: CDR1 SGHRS, CDR2 YFSETQ. This CDR3 has 15 amino acids. CDR3 nucleotide sequence: TGCGCCAGCAGCTTGAGTGGAGGGGGTAACACTGAAGCTTTCTTT. It codes for CASSLSGGGNTEAFF.

The chain combines TRBV5-1 with TRBJ2-7; no definite D call. Trimming pared 7 bases from V and 0 bases from J, leaving 5 bases between. The CDR3 spans 11 residues. Per germline, CDR1 SGHRS and CDR2 YFSETQ. CDR3 amino acids: CASSNSYEQYF. The CDR3 DNA reads as TGCGCCAGCTCAAACTCCTACGAGCAGTACTTC.

J is TRBJ2-4 and V is TRBV28, with D unresolved. The germline gives CDR1 MDHEN, CDR2 SYDVKM. The CDR3 totals 18 residues. V was cut by 3 bases and J by 0 bases, with 18 bases left in between. The CDR3 region has the DNA TGTGCCAGCAGTTTCGATCAGAGACACACCATAGCCAAAAACATTCAGTACTTC. It translates to CASSFDQRHTIAKNIQYF.

The chain uses TRBV4-3 and TRBJ1-5; D is undetermined. This CDR3 comprises 14 residues. CDR1 is LGHNA and CDR2 is YSLEER in the germline V gene. V was cut by 0 bases and J by 0 bases, with 3 bases left in between. The CDR3 DNA is TGCGCCAGCAGCCAAGATTTTAGCAATCAGCCCCAGCATTTT. Translated, it gives CASSQDFSNQPQHF.

This clone was detected only a few times. The chain is built from TRBV9 and TRBJ2-5; D is tentatively TRBD1 or TRBD2 (6 bases each). Germline assignment: CDR1 SGDLS and CDR2 YYNGEE. V was clipped by 0 bases and J by 4 bases, with 13 bases between them. This CDR3 comprises 15 residues. Written as DNA, the CDR3 is TGTGCCAGCAGCGTAGAGGGGGGTTTCCTAGAGACCCAGTACTTC. It specifies CASSVEGGFLETQYF.

V gene TRBV30 combines with J gene TRBJ2-7, with D perhaps matching TRBD1 (7 bases). Trimming took off 2 bases at V and 7 bases at J, with 18 bases between the two ends. The CDR3 length is 14 residues. Germline loops: CDR1 GTSNPN, CDR2 SVGIG (reference sequence). Written as DNA, the CDR3 is TGTGCCTGGAGTTCAGGGACTTCAGGGGGTGAGCAGTACTTC. Translation: CAWSSGTSGGEQYF.

The rearrangement links TRBV10-2 to TRBJ2-5; no firm D call. The V end lost 2 bases, the J end lost 5 bases, and 6 bases lay between the germline ends. This CDR3 contains 12 residues. Germline CDR1 reads WSHSY; CDR2 reads SAAADI. Written as DNA, the CDR3 is TGCGCCAGCAGTGAGGGTTTTGAGACCCAGTACTTC. This gives the protein CASSEGFETQYF.

This clone has just one count. The chain links TRBV4-3 to TRBJ2-2, with 8 bases aligning to TRBD1. V was pared by 3 bases and J by 5 bases, with 8 bases of the junction left unmatched. The CDR3 has 16 amino acids. Germline values: CDR1 LGHNA, CDR2 YSLEER. CDR3 residues: CASSQEWTGWTGELFF. The CDR3 nucleotides are TGCGCCAGCAGCCAGGAGTGGACAGGGTGGACCGGGGAGCTGTTTTTT.

The rearrangement uses TRBV2 and TRBJ2-2; 8 bases are shared with TRBD1. The V segment lost 4 bases and the J segment 5 bases; nucleotides outside the gene matches: 3. Germline CDR1 SNHLY, CDR2 FYNNEI. The CDR3 has 14 amino acids. The CDR3 loop reads CASSGTGQTGELFF. For the CDR3, the DNA is TGTGCCAGCAGTGGGACAGGGCAGACCGGGGAGCTGTTTTTT.

The chain combines TRBV4-1 with TRBJ2-7; no clear D gene. The V end lost 5 bases, the J end lost 3 bases, and 8 bases lay between the germline ends. The V gene's germline CDR1 is MGHRA and CDR2 YSYEKL. This CDR3 has 12 amino acids. The CDR3 loop reads CASSANRYEQYF. For the CDR3, the DNA is TGCGCCAGCAGCGCGAACCGCTACGAGCAGTACTTC.

The chain uses TRBV13 and TRBJ1-1; D is possibly TRBD1 (6 bases). This CDR3 is built from 12 residues. The germline V gene has CDR1 PRHDT and CDR2 FYEKMQ (reference sequence). V lost 6 bases and J lost 6, with 11 bases in between. CDR3 region: CASRGGRAEAFF. CDR3 nucleotide sequence: TGTGCCAGCAGAGGGGGACGCGCTGAAGCTTTCTTT.

J is TRBJ2-1 and V is TRBV25-1, with D unclear. The CDR3 runs to 16 residues. Germline CDR1 is MGHDK and CDR2 is SYGVNS. The V gene lost 5 bases and the J gene lost 0 bases, with 14 bases spanning the gap. CDR3 in DNA: TGTGCCAGCAGTAAACCCGACCGGAGCTCCTACAATGAGCAGTTCTTC. Translation gives CASSKPDRSSYNEQFF. The variable domain in full, completed from reference TRBV25-1 and TRBJ2-1, reads EADIYQTPRYLVIGTGKKITLECSQTMGHDKMYWYQQDPGMELHLIHYSYGVNSTEKGDLSSESTVSRIRTEHFPLTLESARPSHTSQYLCASSKPDRSSYNEQFFGPGTRLTVL.

The chain couples TRBV11-2 to TRBJ2-1, with unresolved D. This CDR3 spans 13 amino acids. Germline V gives CDR1 SGHAT, CDR2 FQNNGV. V lost 1 base and J lost 15, with 16 bases in between. CDR3 nucleotide sequence: TGTGCCAGCAGCTTAGGGCAGTTCCCCGGTAGGTTCTTC. Translating it yields CASSLGQFPGRFF.